This passage covers 20 T cell receptor beta chains from one sample sequenced in a study of human T cells and chemical hapten exposure. Stated time point: patch test 1, 2 weeks after DPC sensitization. Noted treatment: therapeutic diphenylcyclopropenone sensitization with weekly scalp DPC. TCRdb re-derived calls from the RACE reads in MiXCR, one entry per CDR3 protein. Of roughly 86,000 distinct CDR3 sequences listed, 10% to 13% are singletons. Source: whole blood, taken in connection with sensitization to the hapten diphenylcyclopropenone (DPC). These receptor sequences come from a man aged 40-55 years with alopecia areata. Some clones in this sample may be carry-over from other donors' samples.

The table lists this clonotype with a few counts. The chain employs TRBV5-6 and TRBJ1-5; maybe TRBD1 (5 bases). Germline V CDR1 and CDR2: SGHDT, YYEEEE. Between the trimmed V and J ends, which lost 0 bases and 7 bases, there was a span of 11 bases. This CDR3 spans 14 amino acids. CDR3 loop: CASSLAGVGQPQHF. For the CDR3, the DNA is TGTGCCAGCAGCTTGGCGGGGGTCGGGCAGCCCCAGCATTTT. Complete variable domain (other parts from reference TRBV5-6 and TRBJ1-5): DAGVTQSPTHLIKTRGQQVTLRCSPKSGHDTVSWYQQALGQGPQFIFQYYEEEERQRGNFPDRFSGHQFPNYSSELNVNALLLGDSALYLCASSLAGVGQPQHFGDGTRLSIL.

This clonotype has at least ten counts. The chain has TRBV20-1 and TRBJ1-5; 9 bases agree with TRBD1. The junction had 8 bases not matched to a gene; V was cut back by 6 bases and J by 2 bases. The CDR3 covers 15 residues. In germline, CDR1 is DFQATT, CDR2 SNEGSKA (reference sequence). CDR3 region: CSAAPGQGRNQPQHF. DNA of the CDR3: TGCAGTGCCGCACCGGGACAGGGTCGCAATCAGCCCCAGCATTTT.

The rearrangement links TRBV27 to TRBJ2-3; possibly TRBD1 or TRBD2 for D (6 bases each). Germline V CDR1 and CDR2: MNHEY, SMNVEV (reference sequence). V was trimmed by 1 base and J by 3 bases, leaving 14 bases between them. This CDR3 spans 16 amino acids. The CDR3 is CASSLWTGGRTDTQYF. CDR3 DNA sequence: TGTGCCAGCAGTTTATGGACTGGGGGGCGGACAGATACGCAGTATTTT.

The J gene is TRBJ1-1, the V gene TRBV29-1; D is perhaps TRBD1 (5 bases). The CDR3 is made up of 15 amino acids. Trimming took 1 base from V and 7 from J, leaving 19 bases between them. Germline V gene data show CDR1 as SQVTM and CDR2 as ANQGSEA. CDR3 protein: CSVEGGGLEINEAFF. CDR3 DNA sequence: TGCAGCGTTGAAGGGGGCGGGCTCGAAATTAATGAAGCTTTCTTT.

This chain uses TRBV4-3 with TRBJ2-2, with D possibly matching TRBD2 (5 bases). Between the trimmed V and J ends, which lost 1 base and 8 bases, there was a span of 11 bases. The CDR3 has 14 residues. The germline V gene has CDR1 LGHNA and CDR2 YSLEER. The CDR3 spells CASSQVGEGGELFF. The CDR3 DNA sequence: TGCGCCAGCAGCCAAGTCGGTGAGGGAGGGGAGCTGTTTTTT.

The chain combines TRBV7-2 with TRBJ2-4, with D possibly matching TRBD2 (6 bases). The CDR3 spans 14 residues. Germline lookup yields CDR1 SGHTA and CDR2 FQGNSA. V was trimmed by 1 base and J by 7 bases, leaving 11 bases between them. CDR3 sequence (DNA): TGTGCCAGCAGCTTAGACGGGAGAACTAACATTCAGTACTTC. This sequence encodes CASSLDGRTNIQYF. Drawing the rest from reference TRBV7-2 and TRBJ2-4, the complete variable domain is GAGVSQSPSNKVTEKGKDVELRCDPISGHTALYWYRQSLGQGLEFLIYFQGNSAPDKSGLPSDRFSAERTGGSVSTLTIQRTQQEDSAVYLCASSLDGRTNIQYFGAGTRLSVL.

This clonotype was counted a single time. The chain combines TRBV7-3 with TRBJ2-3, with D possibly being TRBD1 (6 bases). The length of the CDR3 is 16 residues. The V gene lost 4 bases and the J gene lost 2 bases, with 16 bases spanning the gap. CDR1 and CDR2 from the germline V gene are SGHTA and FQGTGA. The CDR3 nucleotides read TGTGCCAGCAGCTCCGCCCCCACAGGGTCCACAGATACGCAGTATTTT. It translates to CASSSAPTGSTDTQYF.

The chain employs TRBV20-1 and TRBJ1-2; unclear D gene. CDR3 length: 13 residues. Germline V lookup: CDR1 DFQATT, CDR2 SNEGSKA (reference sequence). Trimming shortened V by 0 bases and J by 1 base, and 6 bases separated the two germline ends. The CDR3 sequence: CSAREGSNYGYTF. The CDR3, as DNA: TGCAGTGCTAGAGAGGGCAGTAACTATGGCTACACCTTC.

Worth noting for this clonotype: The junction shows a germline mismatch at one end, possibly a read error. The chain joins TRBV19 to TRBJ1-5; maybe TRBD1 (6 bases). There are 12 residues in the CDR3. CDR1 and CDR2 from the germline V gene are LNHDA and SQIVND (reference sequence). The CDR3 sequence: CASSIGGQRQHF. CDR3 nucleotide sequence: TGTGCCAGTAGTATAGGGGGGCAGCGCCAGCATTTT.

This clonotype was picked up a small number of times. V gene TRBV20-1 combines with J gene TRBJ2-1; maybe TRBD2 (5 bases). CDR1 is DFQATT and CDR2 is SNEGSKA in the germline V gene (reference sequence). Trimming shortened V by 6 bases and J by 7 bases, and 22 bases separated the two germline ends. The CDR3 is 15 residues long. The CDR3 loop reads CSARNFGGPGNEQFF. In nucleotides, the CDR3 is TGCAGTGCGAGAAATTTCGGAGGCCCGGGGAATGAGCAGTTCTTC.

The genes are TRBV12-3 or TRBV12-4 and TRBJ1-5, with a tentative D call TRBD1 (5 bases). V shed 3 bases and J shed 3 bases, with 24 bases lying between them. This CDR3 has 19 amino acids. CDR3 bases: TGTGCCAGCAGTTTGTACGGGACGGGGGGTGCGAACAACAATCAGCCCCAGCATTTT. The encoded protein is CASSLYGTGGANNNQPQHF.

This clonotype was seen only a few times. The chain is built from TRBV2 and TRBJ2-1; TRBD1 is a possible D gene (6 bases). The germline gives CDR1 SNHLY, CDR2 FYNNEI. The CDR3 contains 16 residues. V lost 6 bases to trimming and J lost 6 bases, with 21 bases between them. The CDR3 DNA follows: TGTGCCAGCAGCCCCCAAGGGGGTGAGAGATTCAATGAGCAGTTCTTC. As protein: CASSPQGGERFNEQFF.

The CDR3 loop reads CAIGATTDTQYF. In nucleotides, the CDR3 is TGTGCCATCGGGGCAACCACAGATACGCAGTATTTT. The V gene is TRBV6-2 or TRBV6-3, the J gene TRBJ2-3; D possibly uses TRBD1 or TRBD2 (5 bases each). Germline V gene lookup returns CDR1 MNHEY and CDR2 SVGEGT. The ends were cut back, 10 bases at V and 2 bases at J, with 10 bases in the middle. The CDR3 sequence is 12 residues long.

This clonotype was seen a handful of times. The chain joins TRBV7-2 to TRBJ2-7; perhaps TRBD2 as D (7 bases). The germline CDR1 and CDR2 sequences are SGHTA and FQGNSA. Trimming removed 5 bases from V and 6 bases from J, with 14 bases in between. There are 13 residues in the CDR3. This CDR3 is CASSVGGGFEQYF. For the CDR3, the DNA is TGTGCCAGCAGCGTAGGGGGAGGGTTCGAGCAGTACTTC.

In its sample, this clonotype was seen many times. This rearrangement joins TRBV7-6 to TRBJ2-1; no reliable D call. The CDR3 loop spans 12 amino acids. The germline gives CDR1 SGHVS, CDR2 FNYEAQ. Trimming left V 3 bases short and J 6 bases short, with 6 bases between. This CDR3 is CASSLTTNEQFF. The DNA of the CDR3 is TGTGCCAGCAGCTTGACAACCAATGAGCAGTTCTTC.

This clonotype was found many times. This rearrangement joins TRBV6-1 to TRBJ1-2; no clear D. Per germline, CDR1 MNHNS and CDR2 SASEGT. The CDR3 length is 14 residues. V lost 6 bases and J lost 4, with 15 bases in between. The CDR3 here is CASRGGGYRYGYTF. In DNA form, the CDR3 reads TGTGCCAGCAGGGGAGGAGGGTATCGCTATGGCTACACCTTC.

This clonotype was found a few times. J is TRBJ1-1 and V is TRBV4-2; D unresolved. CDR1 is LGHNA and CDR2 is YNFKEQ in the germline V gene. The CDR3 extends over 13 amino acids. Trimming pared 0 bases from V and 6 bases from J, leaving 8 bases between. In DNA form, the CDR3 reads TGTGCCAGCAGCCAAGAGAACAGCCCTGAAGCTTTCTTT. Protein sequence: CASSQENSPEAFF.

There are many counts of this clonotype. This rearrangement joins TRBV20-1 to TRBJ2-1, with D perhaps TRBD1 (5 bases). CDR3 size: 13 residues. V gave up 5 bases and J gave up 9 bases, with 17 bases separating them. The V gene's germline CDR1 is DFQATT and CDR2 SNEGSKA (reference sequence). In DNA form, the CDR3 reads TGCAGTGCTCCTGGGGCGGTTGGAGCTGAGCAGTTCTTC. This translates into CSAPGAVGAEQFF.

There are a few counts of this clonotype. The chain links TRBV11-3 to TRBJ2-1; TRBD2 matches at 10 bases. V lost 2 bases to trimming and J lost 16 bases; unmatched junction nucleotides: 11. Germline V CDR1 and CDR2: SGHNT, YENEEA. The CDR3 is 14 amino acids. CDR3 nucleotide sequence: TGTGCCAGCAGCTTATATTCGCCTAGCGGGAGTAGATTCTTC. Translated: CASSLYSPSGSRFF.

This clonotype has more than one count but fewer than ten. The V call is TRBV13, the J call TRBJ2-1; D might be TRBD1 (6 bases). Between the trimmed V and J ends, which lost 4 bases and 2 bases, there was a span of 24 bases. Germline lookup yields CDR1 PRHDT and CDR2 FYEKMQ (reference sequence). There are 19 residues in the CDR3. The CDR3 sequence is CASSSTGLLGHSPYNEQFF. The DNA for the CDR3 is TGTGCCAGCAGCTCCACCGGACTGTTGGGACACAGCCCCTACAATGAGCAGTTCTTC. Combining the CDR3 with reference TRBV13 and TRBJ2-1 gives the whole variable domain AAGVIQSPRHLIKEKRETATLKCYPIPRHDTVYWYQQGPGQDPQFLISFYEKMQSDKGSIPDRFSAQQFSDYHSELNMSSLELGDSALYFCASSSTGLLGHSPYNEQFFGPGTRLTVL.